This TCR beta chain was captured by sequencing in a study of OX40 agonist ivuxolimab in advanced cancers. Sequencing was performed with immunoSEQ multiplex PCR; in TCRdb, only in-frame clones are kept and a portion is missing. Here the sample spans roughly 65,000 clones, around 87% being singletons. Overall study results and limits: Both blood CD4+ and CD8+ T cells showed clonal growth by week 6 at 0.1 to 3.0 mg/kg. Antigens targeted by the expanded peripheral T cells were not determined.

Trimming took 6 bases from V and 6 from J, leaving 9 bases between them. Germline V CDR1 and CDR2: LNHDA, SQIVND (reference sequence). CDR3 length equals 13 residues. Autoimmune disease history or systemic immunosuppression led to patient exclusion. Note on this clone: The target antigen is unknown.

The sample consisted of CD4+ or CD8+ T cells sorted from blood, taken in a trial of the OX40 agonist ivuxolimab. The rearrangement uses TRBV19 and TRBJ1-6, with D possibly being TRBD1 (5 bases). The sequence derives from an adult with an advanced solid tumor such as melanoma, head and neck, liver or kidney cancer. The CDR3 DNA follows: TGTGCCAGTAGGGAGACAGCTAATTCACCCCTCCACTTT. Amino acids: CASRETANSPLHF.